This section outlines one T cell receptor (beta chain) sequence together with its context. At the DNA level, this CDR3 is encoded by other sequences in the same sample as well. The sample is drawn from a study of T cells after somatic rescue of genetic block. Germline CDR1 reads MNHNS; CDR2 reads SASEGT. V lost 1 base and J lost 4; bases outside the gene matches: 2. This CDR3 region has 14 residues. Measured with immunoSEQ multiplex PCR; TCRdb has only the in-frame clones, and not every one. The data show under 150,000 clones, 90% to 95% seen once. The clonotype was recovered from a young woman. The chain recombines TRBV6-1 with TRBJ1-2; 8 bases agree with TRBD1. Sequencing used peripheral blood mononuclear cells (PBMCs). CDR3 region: CASSEGTGGYGYTF. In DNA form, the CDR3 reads TGTGCCAGCAGTGAAGGAACAGGGGGCTATGGCTACACCTTC.